Presented here are 6 T cell receptor beta chains from one specimen sequenced in a study of breast tumors, draining lymph nodes, adjacent tissues. In TCRdb, the multiplex PCR reads were re-called with MiXCR into one record per CDR3 protein. The table has under 25,000 distinct CDR3 sequences, around 46% seen once. What was sequenced was breast tumor tissue. These receptors were taken from a female donor with breast cancer. Some clones in this sample may be carry-over from other donors' samples.

The V and J genes are TRBV11-2 and TRBJ2-7, with no clear D. The V end lost 8 bases, the J end lost 2 bases, and 13 bases lay between the germline ends. The CDR3 extends over 13 amino acids. Germline CDR1 and CDR2: SGHAT and FQNNGV. The CDR3 sequence: CASGDLGTYEQYF. CDR3 sequence (DNA): TGTGCCAGCGGGGATTTAGGTACCTACGAGCAGTACTTC.

The chain couples TRBV5-1 to TRBJ1-6, with D tentatively TRBD1 (5 bases). Looked up from germline, CDR1 is SGHRS and CDR2 is YFSETQ. This CDR3 contains 14 residues. Trimming left V 2 bases short and J 5 bases short, with 8 bases between. Here the CDR3 DNA reads TGCGCCAGCAGCTTCGAAGGGGATAATTCACCCCTCCACTTT. Translating it yields CASSFEGDNSPLHF. The full variable domain, completed using reference TRBV5-1 and TRBJ1-6, is KAGVTQTPRYLIKTRGQQVTLSCSPISGHRSVSWYQQTPGQGLQFLFEYFSETQRNKGNFPGRFSGRQFSNSRSEMNVSTLELGDSALYLCASSFEGDNSPLHFGNGTRLTVT.

This clonotype has at least ten counts. The chain recombines TRBV12-3 or TRBV12-4 with TRBJ1-4; D call uncertain. There are 16 residues in the CDR3. The V end was cut by 6 bases, the J end by 5 bases, with 19 bases between. The CDR3, as DNA: TGTGCCAGCAGCTACGACGCGTCTAGATTCAATGAAAAACTGTTTTTT. Its translation is CASSYDASRFNEKLFF.

This sequence joins TRBV27 and TRBJ2-2; 7 bases fit TRBD2. Germline CDR1 and CDR2: MNHEY and SMNVEV (reference sequence). The CDR3 is 15 amino acids. V trimming: 3 bases; J trimming: 3 bases; junction bases outside the gene matches: 4. The CDR3 loop is CASSFGGTYTGELFF. In DNA form, the CDR3 reads TGTGCCAGCAGTTTCGGGGGGACCTACACCGGGGAGCTGTTTTTT.

This chain uses TRBV29-1 with TRBJ2-1, with D perhaps matching TRBD1 or TRBD2 (5 bases each). CDR1 and CDR2 (germline): SQVTM, ANQGSEA. This CDR3 is built from 13 residues. V lost 5 bases and J 4 bases, leaving 12 bases between the germline ends. DNA of the CDR3: TGCAGCGTTCGTCCCGGGGCGTACAATGAGCAGTTCTTC. Translating gives CSVRPGAYNEQFF.

This clonotype was observed many times. The CDR3 DNA is TGTGCCAGCGGGGGGCTAGTTGAGCAGTTCTTC. Protein product: CASGGLVEQFF. This rearrangement joins TRBV6-2 or TRBV6-3 to TRBJ2-1, with D perhaps assigned TRBD1 or TRBD2 (6 bases each). Deletions cut 8 bases from V and 9 bases from J, with 11 bases between. The CDR3 contains 11 residues. Germline V gene sequence: CDR1 MNHEY, CDR2 SVGEGT.